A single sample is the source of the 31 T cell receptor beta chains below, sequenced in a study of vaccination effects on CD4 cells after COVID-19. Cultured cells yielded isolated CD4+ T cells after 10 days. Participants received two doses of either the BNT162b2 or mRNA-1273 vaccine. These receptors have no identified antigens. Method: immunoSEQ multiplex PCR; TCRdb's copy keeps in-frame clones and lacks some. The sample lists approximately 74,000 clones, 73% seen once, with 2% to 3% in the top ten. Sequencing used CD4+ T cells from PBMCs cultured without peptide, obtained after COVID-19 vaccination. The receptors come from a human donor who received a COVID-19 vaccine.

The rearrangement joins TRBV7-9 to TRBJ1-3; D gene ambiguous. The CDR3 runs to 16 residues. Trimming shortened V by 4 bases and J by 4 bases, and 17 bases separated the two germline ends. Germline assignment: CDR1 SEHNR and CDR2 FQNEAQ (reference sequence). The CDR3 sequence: CASSSTVGAWGNTIYF. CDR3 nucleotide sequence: TGTGCCAGCAGCTCCACCGTGGGTGCATGGGGAAACACCATATATTTT.

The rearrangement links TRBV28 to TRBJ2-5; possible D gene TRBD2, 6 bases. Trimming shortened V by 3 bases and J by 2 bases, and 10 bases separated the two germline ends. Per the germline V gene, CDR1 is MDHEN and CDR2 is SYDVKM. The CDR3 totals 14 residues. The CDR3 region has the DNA TGTGCCAGCAGTTTCGTAGCGGTTCAAGAGACCCAGTACTTC. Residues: CASSFVAVQETQYF.

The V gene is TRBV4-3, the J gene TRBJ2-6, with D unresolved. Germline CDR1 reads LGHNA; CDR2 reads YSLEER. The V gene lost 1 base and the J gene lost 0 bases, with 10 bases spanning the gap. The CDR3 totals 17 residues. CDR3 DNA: TGCGCCAGCAGCCAAGTTTCGCTGCACTCTGGGGCCAACGTCCTGACTTTC. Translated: CASSQVSLHSGANVLTF.

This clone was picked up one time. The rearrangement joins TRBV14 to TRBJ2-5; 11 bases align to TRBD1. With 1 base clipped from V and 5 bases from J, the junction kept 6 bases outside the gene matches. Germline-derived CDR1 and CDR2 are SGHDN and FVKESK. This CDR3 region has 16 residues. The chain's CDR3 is CASSQGGQGAWETQYF. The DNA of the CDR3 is TGTGCCAGCAGCCAAGGCGGACAGGGGGCGTGGGAGACCCAGTACTTC. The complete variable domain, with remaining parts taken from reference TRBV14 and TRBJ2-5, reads EAGVTQFPSHSVIEKGQTVTLRCDPISGHDNLYWYRRVMGKEIKFLLHFVKESKQDESGMPNNRFLAERTGGTYSTLKVQPAELEDSGVYFCASSQGGQGAWETQYFGPGTRLLVL.

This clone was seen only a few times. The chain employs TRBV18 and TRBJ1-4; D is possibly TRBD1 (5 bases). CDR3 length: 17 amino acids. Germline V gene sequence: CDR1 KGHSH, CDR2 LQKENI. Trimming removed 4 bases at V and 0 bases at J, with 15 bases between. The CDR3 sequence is CASSRGVSAATNEKLFF. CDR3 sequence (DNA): TGTGCCAGCTCACGAGGGGTCTCAGCGGCAACTAATGAAAAACTGTTTTTT. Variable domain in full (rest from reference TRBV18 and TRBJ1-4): NAGVMQNPRHLVRRRGQEARLRCSPMKGHSHVYWYRQLPEEGLKFMVYLQKENIIDESGMPKERFSAEFPKEGPSILRIQQVVRGDSAAYFCASSRGVSAATNEKLFFGSGTQLSVL.

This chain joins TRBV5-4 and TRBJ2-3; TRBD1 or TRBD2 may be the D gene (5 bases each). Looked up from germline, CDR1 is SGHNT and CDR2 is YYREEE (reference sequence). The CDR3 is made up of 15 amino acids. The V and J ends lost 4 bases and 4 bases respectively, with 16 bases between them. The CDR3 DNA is TGTGCCAGCAGCCCTGACTGGGGCGGGTCAGATACGCAGTATTTT. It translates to CASSPDWGGSDTQYF.

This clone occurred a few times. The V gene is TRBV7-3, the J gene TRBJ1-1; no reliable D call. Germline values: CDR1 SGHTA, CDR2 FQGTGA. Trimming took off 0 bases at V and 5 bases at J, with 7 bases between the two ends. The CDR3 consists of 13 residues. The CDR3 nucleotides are TGTGCCAGCAGCTTAACGGCGGAAACTGAAGCTTTCTTT. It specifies CASSLTAETEAFF.

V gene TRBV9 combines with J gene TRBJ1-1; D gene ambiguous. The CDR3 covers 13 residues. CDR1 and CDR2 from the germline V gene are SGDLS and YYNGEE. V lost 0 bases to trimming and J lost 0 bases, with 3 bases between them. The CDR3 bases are TGTGCCAGCAGCGTAGCCCTGAACACTGAAGCTTTCTTT. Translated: CASSVALNTEAFF.

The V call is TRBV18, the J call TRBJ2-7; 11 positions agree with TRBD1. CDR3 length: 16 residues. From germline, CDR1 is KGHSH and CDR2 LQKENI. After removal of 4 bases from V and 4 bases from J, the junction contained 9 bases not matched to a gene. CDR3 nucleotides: TGTGCCAGCTCACGAGGTGGGACAGGGGGGTCATACGAGCAGTACGTC. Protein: CASSRGGTGGSYEQYV.

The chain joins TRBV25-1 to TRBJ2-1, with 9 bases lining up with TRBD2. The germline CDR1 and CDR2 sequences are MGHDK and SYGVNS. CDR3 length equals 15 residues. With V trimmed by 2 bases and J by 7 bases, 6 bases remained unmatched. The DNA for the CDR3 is TGTGCCAGCAGTGAACTAGCGGGGCCTGGGAATGAGCAGTTCTTC. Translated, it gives CASSELAGPGNEQFF.

CDR3: CSGYQGAGELFF. Here the CDR3 DNA reads TGCAGCGGTTATCAGGGGGCCGGGGAGCTGTTTTTT. J is TRBJ2-2 and V is TRBV29-1, with 7 positions matching TRBD1. Germline V gene data show CDR1 as SQVTM and CDR2 as ANQGSEA. The CDR3 has 12 amino acids. V lost 7 bases and J lost 6; bases outside the gene matches: 5.

CDR3 coding DNA: TGCGCCAGCAGCTTGGGGGCGGGCACTGAAGCTTTCTTT. Translated, it gives CASSLGAGTEAFF. The chain joins TRBV5-1 to TRBJ1-1; D gene uncertain. The V gene lost 0 bases and the J gene lost 4 bases, with 7 bases spanning the gap. The germline CDR1 and CDR2 sequences are SGHRS and YFSETQ. The CDR3 is made up of 13 amino acids.

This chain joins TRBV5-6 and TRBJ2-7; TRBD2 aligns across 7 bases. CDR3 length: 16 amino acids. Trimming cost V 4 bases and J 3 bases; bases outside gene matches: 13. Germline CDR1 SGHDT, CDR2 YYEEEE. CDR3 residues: CASSPFLLAEIYEQYV. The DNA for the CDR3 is TGTGCCAGCAGCCCCTTCCTCCTAGCGGAGATCTACGAGCAGTACGTC.

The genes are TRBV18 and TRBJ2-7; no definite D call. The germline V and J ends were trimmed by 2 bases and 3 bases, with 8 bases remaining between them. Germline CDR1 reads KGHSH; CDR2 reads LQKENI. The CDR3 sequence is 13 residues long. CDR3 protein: CASSPFTDYEQYV. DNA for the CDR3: TGTGCCAGCTCACCATTTACGGACTACGAGCAGTACGTC.

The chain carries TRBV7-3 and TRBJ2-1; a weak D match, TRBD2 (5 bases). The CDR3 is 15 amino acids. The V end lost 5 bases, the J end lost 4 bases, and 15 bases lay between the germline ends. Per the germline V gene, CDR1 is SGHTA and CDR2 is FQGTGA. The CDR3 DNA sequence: TGTGCCAGCAGCCTTAGTCCGGGGTCTTACAATGAGCAGTTCTTC. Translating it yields CASSLSPGSYNEQFF. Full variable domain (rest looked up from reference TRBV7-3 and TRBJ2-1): GAGVSQTPSNKVTEKGKYVELRCDPISGHTALYWYRQSLGQGPEFLIYFQGTGAADDSGLPNDRFFAVRPEGSVSTLKIQRTERGDSAVYLCASSLSPGSYNEQFFGPGTRLTVL.

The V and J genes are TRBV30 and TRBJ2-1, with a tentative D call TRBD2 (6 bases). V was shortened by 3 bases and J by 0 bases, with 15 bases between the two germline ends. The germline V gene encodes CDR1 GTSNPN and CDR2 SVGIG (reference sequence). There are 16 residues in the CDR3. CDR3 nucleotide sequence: TGTGCCTGGAGCCAAATCCGGGGGAGCTCCTACAATGAGCAGTTCTTC. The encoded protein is CAWSQIRGSSYNEQFF. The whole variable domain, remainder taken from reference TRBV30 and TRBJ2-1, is SQTIHQWPATLVQPVGSPLSLECTVEGTSNPNLYWYRQAAGRGLQLLFYSVGIGQISSEVPQNLSASRPQDRQFILSSKKLLLSDSGFYLCAWSQIRGSSYNEQFFGPGTRLTVL.

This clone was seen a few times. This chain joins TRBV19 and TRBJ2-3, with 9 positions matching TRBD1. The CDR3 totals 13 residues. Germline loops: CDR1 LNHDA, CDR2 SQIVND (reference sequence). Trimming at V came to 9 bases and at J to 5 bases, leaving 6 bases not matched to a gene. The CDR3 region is CASGDRVRDTQYF. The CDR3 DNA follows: TGTGCCAGCGGGGACAGGGTCAGAGATACGCAGTATTTT.

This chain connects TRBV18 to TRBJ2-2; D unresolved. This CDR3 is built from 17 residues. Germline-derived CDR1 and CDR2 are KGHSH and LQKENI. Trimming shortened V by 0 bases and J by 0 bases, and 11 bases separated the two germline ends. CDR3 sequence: CASSPPAGSANTGELFF. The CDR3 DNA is TGTGCCAGCTCACCACCGGCCGGATCCGCGAACACCGGGGAGCTGTTTTTT.

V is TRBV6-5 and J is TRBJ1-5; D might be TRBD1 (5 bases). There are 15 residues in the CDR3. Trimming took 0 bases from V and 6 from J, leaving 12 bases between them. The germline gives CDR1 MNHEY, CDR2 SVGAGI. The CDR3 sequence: CASSYSPRAGQPQHF. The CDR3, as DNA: TGTGCCAGCAGTTACTCTCCCAGGGCTGGTCAGCCCCAGCATTTT.

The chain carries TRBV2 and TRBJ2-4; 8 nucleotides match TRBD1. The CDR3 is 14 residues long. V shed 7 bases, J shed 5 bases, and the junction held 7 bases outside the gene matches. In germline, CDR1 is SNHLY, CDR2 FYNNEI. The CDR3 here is CASTGDRSENIQYF. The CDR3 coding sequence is TGTGCCAGCACCGGGGACAGGAGTGAAAACATTCAGTACTTC.

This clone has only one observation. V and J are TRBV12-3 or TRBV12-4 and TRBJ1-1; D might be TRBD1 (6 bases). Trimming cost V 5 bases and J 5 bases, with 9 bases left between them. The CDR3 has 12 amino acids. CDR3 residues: CASSRTGTEAFF. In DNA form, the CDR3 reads TGTGCCAGCAGTCGTACAGGGACTGAAGCTTTCTTT.

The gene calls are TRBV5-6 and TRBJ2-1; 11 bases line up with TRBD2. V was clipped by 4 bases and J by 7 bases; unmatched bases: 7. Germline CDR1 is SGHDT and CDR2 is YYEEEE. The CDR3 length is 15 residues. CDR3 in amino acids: CASSSRVAGGNEQFF. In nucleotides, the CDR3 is TGTGCCAGCAGCAGCCGGGTAGCGGGGGGGAATGAGCAGTTCTTC.

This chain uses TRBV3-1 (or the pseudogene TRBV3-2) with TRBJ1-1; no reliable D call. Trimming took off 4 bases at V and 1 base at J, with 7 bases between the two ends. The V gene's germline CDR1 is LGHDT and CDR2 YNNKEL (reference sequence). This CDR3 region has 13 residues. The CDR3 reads CASSRRGNTEAFF. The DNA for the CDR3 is TGTGCCAGCAGCCGCCGCGGGAACACTGAAGCTTTCTTT.

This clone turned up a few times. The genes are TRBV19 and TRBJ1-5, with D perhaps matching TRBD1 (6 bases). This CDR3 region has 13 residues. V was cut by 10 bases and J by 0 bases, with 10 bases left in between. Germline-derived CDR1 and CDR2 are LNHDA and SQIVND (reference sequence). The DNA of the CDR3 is TGTGCCACCCAGGGGTTTAGCAATCAGCCCCAGCATTTT. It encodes CATQGFSNQPQHF. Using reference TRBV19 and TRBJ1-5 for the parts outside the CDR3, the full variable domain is DGGITQSPKYLFRKEGQNVTLSCEQNLNHDAMYWYRQDPGQGLRLIYYSQIVNDFQKGDIAEGYSVSREKKESFPLTVTSAQKNPTAFYLCATQGFSNQPQHFGDGTRLSIL.

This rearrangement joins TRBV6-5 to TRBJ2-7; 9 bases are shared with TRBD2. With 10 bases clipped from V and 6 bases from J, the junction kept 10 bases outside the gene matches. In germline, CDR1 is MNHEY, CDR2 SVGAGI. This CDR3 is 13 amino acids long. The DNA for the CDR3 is TGTGCCACAAGAGGGGCGGGGGGGTTCGAGCAGTACGTC. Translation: CATRGAGGFEQYV.

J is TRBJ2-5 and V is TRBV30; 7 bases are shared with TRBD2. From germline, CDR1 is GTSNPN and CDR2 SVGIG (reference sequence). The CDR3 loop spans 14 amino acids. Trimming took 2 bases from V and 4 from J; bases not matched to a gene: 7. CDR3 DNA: TGTGCCTGGAGTTCTGGCGGGGAGGGAGAGACCCAGTACTTC. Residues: CAWSSGGEGETQYF.

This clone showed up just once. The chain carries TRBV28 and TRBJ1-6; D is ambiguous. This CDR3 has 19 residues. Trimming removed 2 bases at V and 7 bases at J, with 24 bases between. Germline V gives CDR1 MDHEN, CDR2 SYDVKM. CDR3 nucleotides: TGTGCCAGCAGTTTACGTAAAAAGAGGAGGCGGTCAAGGAATTCACCCCTCCACTTT. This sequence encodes CASSLRKKRRRSRNSPLHF.

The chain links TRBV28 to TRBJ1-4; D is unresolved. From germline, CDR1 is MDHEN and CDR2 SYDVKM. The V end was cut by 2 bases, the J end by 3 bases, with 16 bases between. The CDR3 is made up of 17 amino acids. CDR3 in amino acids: CASSLISPRAPNEKLFF. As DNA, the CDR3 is TGTGCCAGCAGTTTAATTTCCCCCCGCGCGCCTAATGAAAAACTGTTTTTT.

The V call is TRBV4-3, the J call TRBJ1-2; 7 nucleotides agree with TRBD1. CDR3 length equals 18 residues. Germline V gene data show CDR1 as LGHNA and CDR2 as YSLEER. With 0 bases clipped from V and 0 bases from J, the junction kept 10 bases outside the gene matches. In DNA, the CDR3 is TGCGCCAGCAGCCAAGATGGAACGGACAGGCCGCCTAACTATGGCTACACCTTC. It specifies CASSQDGTDRPPNYGYTF.

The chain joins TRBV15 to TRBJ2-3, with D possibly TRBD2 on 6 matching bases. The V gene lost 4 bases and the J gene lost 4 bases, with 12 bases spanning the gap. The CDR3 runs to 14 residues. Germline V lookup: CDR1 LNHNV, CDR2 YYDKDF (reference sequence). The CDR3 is CATSTSVLADTQYF. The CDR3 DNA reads TGTGCCACCAGCACTAGCGTGCTAGCAGATACGCAGTATTTT.

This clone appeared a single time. CDR3 nucleotide sequence: TGCGCCAGCAGTCATTTTACGGTCCTCGGTGGTGGAAACACCATATATTTT. Translation gives CASSHFTVLGGGNTIYF. The chain links TRBV23-1 to TRBJ1-3; D call uncertain. TRBV23-1 carries the ORF label, with uncertain function. This CDR3 spans 17 amino acids. Trimming took 3 bases from V and 3 from J, leaving 18 bases between them.